The source of this T cell receptor beta chain is a study of post-analysis software for immune sequencing data. Study details: The disease courses covered relapsing-remitting, secondary progressive and progressive-relapsing multiple sclerosis.

Study-wide results and caveats: Patients used about 5 TRBV segments, including TRBV5-6, TRBV5-1 and TRBV20-1, more often than controls. Comparison with controls showed significantly lower normalized Chao1 diversity in multiple sclerosis patients. F-measure co-clustering was strong for batch-matched samples.

This clonotype was recorded once. Its matching antigen is unknown. The CDR3 spans 14 residues. The V end was cut by 10 bases, the J end by 2 bases, with 16 bases between. The library was made from cDNA and included unique molecular identifiers. Between roughly 1 and 10 million T cells gave rise to some 520,000 cDNA molecules. TCRdb reprocessed the PCR reads with MiXCR, giving one entry per CDR3 protein. The sample holds fewer than 900,000 distinct CDR3 sequences, 35% to 55% seen once. Sequenced sample: blood. V and J are TRBV12-3 or TRBV12-4 and TRBJ2-3; tentatively, D is TRBD1 or TRBD2 (5 bases each). This receptor was obtained from a girl between 5 and 17 years old with multiple sclerosis. In DNA form, the CDR3 reads TGTGCCACCAATCGGGGCTTGAACACAGATACGCAGTATTTT. Protein: CATNRGLNTDTQYF.